This T cell receptor beta chain is from a study of T cells of healthy individuals. The CDR3 length is 13 residues. CDR1 is SNHLY, CDR2 FYNNEI, per germline. TCRdb fed the 5' RACE reads into MiXCR, producing one record per CDR3 protein. The data hold around 63,000 distinct CDR3 sequences, with around 15% observed a single time. In this sample, this clonotype turned up many times. Germline is not matched at one junction end, which may reflect a read error. The chain recombines TRBV2 with TRBJ1-1; D may be TRBD1 (5 bases). The TCR was taken from a human donor in good health. CDR3 coding DNA: TGTGCCAACCCGGGACCGATGAAGACTGAAGCTTTCTTT. This encodes CANPGPMKTEAFF.